A selection of T cell receptor beta chains follows, all from one sample in a study of blood T cell repertoires in COVID-19. Data came from immunoSEQ multiplex PCR; TCRdb stores just in-frame clones and leaves some out. Seen here are about 260,000 clones, approximately 89% observed once, and the top ten hold approximately 3%. What was sequenced was PBMCs or T cells enriched from blood (not recorded which). Every receptor here comes from a man aged 35 to 55 who had been exposed to COVID-19. CDR3s include the opening cysteine and the closing phenylalanine or tryptophan. The order of the fields is V gene, clone size, D gene, J gene, CDR3 length, CDR3 DNA, CDR3 protein. A D gene is named only where the DNA matches it firmly. Rows may omit the clone size; those that give it use once, few, many or a size class.

v_call: TRBV13; clone_size: .; d_call: .; j_call: TRBJ1-5; cdr3_length: 14; cdr3_nt: TGTGCCAGCAGCGGTCGTGGCAGGGGCCAGCCCCAGCATTTT; cdr3_aa: CASSGRGRGQPQHF
v_call: TRBV29-1; clone_size: .; d_call: .; j_call: TRBJ2-1; cdr3_length: 13; cdr3_nt: TGCAGCGTTGAGAAGGAGGGGTACAATGAGCAGTTCTTC; cdr3_aa: CSVEKEGYNEQFF
v_call: TRBV29-1; clone_size: .; d_call: .; j_call: TRBJ1-5; cdr3_length: 12; cdr3_nt: TGCAGCGTTGAAGATCGCCGTGGAGCCCAGCATTTT; cdr3_aa: CSVEDRRGAQHF
v_call: TRBV2; clone_size: .; d_call: .; j_call: TRBJ2-7; cdr3_length: 13; cdr3_nt: TGTGCCAGCAGTGAAGCGCTTAGCTACGAGCAGTACTTC; cdr3_aa: CASSEALSYEQYF
v_call: TRBV6-5; clone_size: .; d_call: TRBD2; j_call: TRBJ2-5; cdr3_length: 13; cdr3_nt: TGTGCCAGCACTACGGGACTAGATAAGACCCAGTACTTC; cdr3_aa: CASTTGLDKTQYF
v_call: TRBV3-1/TRBV3-2; clone_size: .; d_call: TRBD2; j_call: TRBJ2-1; cdr3_length: 15; cdr3_nt: TGTGCCAGCAGTCTTAGCGGGAGCGCCTACAATGAGCAGTTCTTC; cdr3_aa: CASSLSGSAYNEQFF
v_call: TRBV6-6; clone_size: once; d_call: .; j_call: TRBJ2-7; cdr3_length: 16; cdr3_nt: TGTGCCACACAAGGCCGAGGAGTTACCCACTCGAACGAGCAGTACTTC; cdr3_aa: CATQGRGVTHSNEQYF
v_call: TRBV5-1; clone_size: .; d_call: TRBD1; j_call: TRBJ1-3; cdr3_length: 16; cdr3_nt: TGCGCCAGCAGCTTGGAGGCAGGGGGAAGTGGAAACACCATATATTTT; cdr3_aa: CASSLEAGGSGNTIYF
v_call: TRBV7-3; clone_size: .; d_call: .; j_call: TRBJ2-1; cdr3_length: 10; cdr3_nt: TGTGCCAGCACCGCGATAGGGGAGTTCTTC; cdr3_aa: CASTAIGEFF
v_call: TRBV5-1; clone_size: .; d_call: .; j_call: TRBJ2-7; cdr3_length: 14; cdr3_nt: TGCGCCAGCAGCCTGGGGGACAACTCCTACGAGCAGTACTTC; cdr3_aa: CASSLGDNSYEQYF
v_call: TRBV3-1/TRBV3-2; clone_size: .; d_call: .; j_call: TRBJ2-5; cdr3_length: 16; cdr3_nt: TGTGCCAGCAGCCCCTTCCTTACCGGGGGCCAAGAGACCCAGTACTTC; cdr3_aa: CASSPFLTGGQETQYF
v_call: TRBV4-1; clone_size: .; d_call: .; j_call: TRBJ1-2; cdr3_length: 14; cdr3_nt: TGCGCCAGCAGCCAAGCGAGGACAGTAAAATACTACACCTTC; cdr3_aa: CASSQARTVKYYTF
v_call: TRBV28; clone_size: .; d_call: .; j_call: TRBJ1-6; cdr3_length: 14; cdr3_nt: TGTGCCAGCAGTTTAATGAATCAGAACTCACCCCTCCACTTT; cdr3_aa: CASSLMNQNSPLHF
v_call: TRBV7-2; clone_size: .; d_call: TRBD2; j_call: TRBJ2-3; cdr3_length: 17; cdr3_nt: TGTGCCAGCAGCCCTACGGGGGCGGGAGGTGCGGCAGATACGCAGTATTTT; cdr3_aa: CASSPTGAGGAADTQYF
v_call: TRBV3-1/TRBV3-2; clone_size: once; d_call: .; j_call: TRBJ1-1; cdr3_length: 15; cdr3_nt: TGTGCCAGCAGCCAGAGACAGGACATGAACACTGAAGCTTTCTTT; cdr3_aa: CASSQRQDMNTEAFF
v_call: TRBV9; clone_size: .; d_call: .; j_call: TRBJ2-7; cdr3_length: 14; cdr3_nt: TGTGCCAGCAGCGTAGATGTCAGGCCCTACGAGCAGTACTTC; cdr3_aa: CASSVDVRPYEQYF
v_call: TRBV2; clone_size: .; d_call: TRBD1; j_call: TRBJ1-2; cdr3_length: 12; cdr3_nt: TGTGCCAGCCGACAGGGGGGCTATGGCTACACCTTC; cdr3_aa: CASRQGGYGYTF
v_call: TRBV28; clone_size: .; d_call: TRBD1; j_call: TRBJ2-1; cdr3_length: 17; cdr3_nt: TGTGCCAGCAGTACCGAAGGGCAGGGGGCTATCTACAATGAGCAGTTCTTC; cdr3_aa: CASSTEGQGAIYNEQFF
v_call: TRBV27; clone_size: .; d_call: .; j_call: TRBJ1-5; cdr3_length: 12; cdr3_nt: TGTGCCAGCAGTTTGGGAGGTCAGCCCCAGCATTTT; cdr3_aa: CASSLGGQPQHF
v_call: TRBV30; clone_size: .; d_call: .; j_call: TRBJ2-7; cdr3_length: 12; cdr3_nt: TGTGCCTGGAGGGAGGGCTCCTACGAGCAGTACTTC; cdr3_aa: CAWREGSYEQYF
v_call: TRBV28; clone_size: .; d_call: TRBD1; j_call: TRBJ2-7; cdr3_length: 13; cdr3_nt: TGTGCCAGCAGACCCGACAGGGCCTACGAGCAGTACTTC; cdr3_aa: CASRPDRAYEQYF
v_call: TRBV28; clone_size: .; d_call: TRBD1; j_call: TRBJ2-5; cdr3_length: 15; cdr3_nt: TGTGCCAGCAGTGCCCCAACAGGGGATGAAGAGACCCAGTACTTC; cdr3_aa: CASSAPTGDEETQYF